Sequencing of this TCR beta chain was carried out in a study of blood T cell repertoires in COVID-19. Overall study context: From the United States, Italy and Spain came samples of acute and convalescent COVID-19.

The repertoire was sequenced with immunoSEQ multiplex PCR; TCRdb's copy has only in-frame clones and lacks some. The repertoire holds 120,000 to 150,000 clones, with 87% as singletons. The sample consisted of peripheral blood. This clonotype originated in a woman aged 45-59 years with acute or convalescent COVID-19.

The CDR3, as DNA: TGCAGTGCTAGAAAGGGGTCGGACTACACCTTC. Translation gives CSARKGSDYTF. The V call is TRBV20-1, the J call TRBJ1-2, with a tentative D call TRBD1 (5 bases). The CDR3 is 11 amino acids. Germline V gives CDR1 DFQATT, CDR2 SNEGSKA (reference sequence). V was cut by 2 bases and J by 10 bases, with 11 bases left in between.